This T cell receptor beta chain was recovered during a study of blood T cell repertoires in COVID-19. Turning to the study itself: Acute and convalescent COVID-19 specimens originated in the United States, Italy and Spain. In each case, the material was cDNA or gDNA derived from T cells, B-cell-depleted T cells, or PBMCs.

The V gene's germline CDR1 is KGHSH and CDR2 LQKENI. After removal of 3 bases from V and 6 bases from J, the junction contained 4 bases not matched to a gene. The CDR3 contains 14 residues. In the original processing: Nucleated cell counts were estimated from reference gene primer amplification. The protocol was immunoSEQ multiplex PCR, while the TCRdb copy is restricted to in-frame clones and leaves out a portion. That table gives V, J and clone size, and the DNA gave D and trimming. The sample contains 65,000 to 85,000 clones, 90% to 95% of which appear only once. V usage is TRBV18 and J usage is TRBJ2-4; 8 bases line up with TRBD1. Material for sequencing was peripheral blood. The clonotype comes from a human donor in a cohort sampled during active COVID-19. CDR3 sequence reads: CASSPDRERNIQYF. CDR3 sequence (DNA): TGTGCCAGCTCACCGGACAGGGAGAGAAACATTCAGTACTTC. The full variable domain, its missing parts supplied by reference TRBV18 and TRBJ2-4, is NAGVMQNPRHLVRRRGQEARLRCSPMKGHSHVYWYRQLPEEGLKFMVYLQKENIIDESGMPKERFSAEFPKEGPSILRIQQVVRGDSAAYFCASSPDRERNIQYFGAGTRLSVL.